Below, 9 T cell receptor beta chains from the same sample are listed, as sequenced in a study of a mutant IDH1 vaccine in newly diagnosed glioma. TCRdb keeps only in-frame clones here, not all; method: immunoSEQ multiplex PCR. The sample comprises about 94,000 clones, approximately 89% of which are singletons, and roughly 0.74% rests with the top ten. Their cognate antigens are unknown. As for time point: week 47, end of study. With topical imiquimod, each dose of the vaccine consisted of 300 ug of mutant IDH1 20-mer peptide. The specimen was PBMCs, collected from a glioma patient whose treatment included an IDH1 peptide vaccine. The receptors were sampled from a woman in her forties or fifties with glioma.

The rearrangement uses TRBV5-5 and TRBJ1-4, with a tentative D call TRBD1 (5 bases). With 4 bases removed from V and 3 bases from J, the gap between germline ends came to 13 bases. The V gene's germline CDR1 is SGHKS and CDR2 YYEKEE (reference sequence). This CDR3 is built from 15 residues. CDR3 in amino acids: CASSVTGGSNEKLFF. The CDR3 DNA is TGTGCCAGCAGCGTCACGGGGGGATCTAATGAAAAACTGTTTTTT.

The chain links TRBV6-1 to TRBJ1-2; 7 bases match TRBD1. The CDR3 is made up of 12 amino acids. Trimming at V came to 10 bases and at J to 4 bases, leaving 6 bases not matched to a gene. CDR1 and CDR2 (germline): MNHNS, SASEGT. CDR3 bases: TGTGCCATCAACAGGGGTAGCTATGGCTACACCTTC. Translation: CAINRGSYGYTF.

This clone was seen only a few times. The V gene is TRBV9, the J gene TRBJ1-5; D is ambiguous. This CDR3 is 16 amino acids long. Trimming removed 2 bases from V and 1 base from J, with 13 bases in between. Germline CDR1 is SGDLS and CDR2 is YYNGEE. The CDR3 sequence: CASSVPPRGSNQPQHF. CDR3 bases: TGTGCCAGCAGCGTCCCCCCCCGTGGGAGCAATCAGCCCCAGCATTTT.

Of note for this clone: This specimen includes other DNA sequences encoding the same CDR3. The chain has TRBV5-1 and TRBJ1-4; D is unclear. The CDR3 has 15 residues. V was cut by 0 bases and J by 0 bases, with 6 bases left in between. Germline V gene sequence: CDR1 SGHRS, CDR2 YFSETQ. CDR3 sequence reads: CASSLAEATNEKLFF. The DNA for the CDR3 is TGCGCCAGCAGCTTGGCCGAAGCAACTAATGAAAAACTGTTTTTT. Based on the CDR3 plus reference TRBV5-1 and TRBJ1-4, the full variable domain is KAGVTQTPRYLIKTRGQQVTLSCSPISGHRSVSWYQQTPGQGLQFLFEYFSETQRNKGNFPGRFSGRQFSNSRSEMNVSTLELGDSALYLCASSLAEATNEKLFFGSGTQLSVL.

The chain is built from TRBV7-6 and TRBJ2-1, with TRBD2 matching over 7 bases. The V segment lost 5 bases and the J segment 6 bases; nucleotides outside the gene matches: 10. This CDR3 is 15 amino acids long. Germline V gene lookup returns CDR1 SGHVS and CDR2 FNYEAQ. The CDR3 protein is CASSHGTTTRNEQFF. CDR3 bases: TGTGCCAGCAGCCACGGGACTACAACCCGCAATGAGCAGTTCTTC.

The V call is TRBV5-1, the J call TRBJ1-4, with 11 bases that match TRBD1. The CDR3 contains 15 residues. CDR1 SGHRS and CDR2 YFSETQ come from the germline V gene. The V gene end was trimmed by 4 bases and the J gene end by 6 bases; junction bases not matched to a gene: 5. The CDR3 nucleotides are TGCGCCAGCAGCCATCGGACAGGGGGCGATGAAAAACTGTTTTTT. This sequence encodes CASSHRTGGDEKLFF.

This clone was picked up one time. The chain uses TRBV19 and TRBJ1-6; TRBD1 is a possible D gene (6 bases). Germline values: CDR1 LNHDA, CDR2 SQIVND (reference sequence). V was pared by 7 bases and J by 8 bases, with 27 bases between. The CDR3 contains 18 residues. For the CDR3, the DNA is TGTGCCAGTACCGCTAATGGGGGGCGGCGGTCATTTTATTCACCCCTCCACTTT. Its translation is CASTANGGRRSFYSPLHF.

The V and J genes are TRBV9 and TRBJ2-5; D possibly corresponds to TRBD2 (5 bases). CDR3 length equals 15 residues. Trimming cost V 0 bases and J 1 base, with 10 bases left between them. The germline gives CDR1 SGDLS, CDR2 YYNGEE. DNA of the CDR3: TGTGCCAGCAGCGTAGCAACTAGGCCCCAAGAGACCCAGTACTTC. Residues: CASSVATRPQETQYF.

This clone was detected only a few times. CDR3 coding DNA: TGCGCCAGCAGAGGGACAGGGGGCGACGTCAATGAGCAGTTCTTC. This encodes CASRGTGGDVNEQFF. The chain uses TRBV5-1 and TRBJ2-1; 12 bases match TRBD1. CDR1 SGHRS and CDR2 YFSETQ come from the germline V gene. V lost 5 bases to trimming and J lost 6 bases; unmatched junction nucleotides: 6. This CDR3 is built from 15 residues.